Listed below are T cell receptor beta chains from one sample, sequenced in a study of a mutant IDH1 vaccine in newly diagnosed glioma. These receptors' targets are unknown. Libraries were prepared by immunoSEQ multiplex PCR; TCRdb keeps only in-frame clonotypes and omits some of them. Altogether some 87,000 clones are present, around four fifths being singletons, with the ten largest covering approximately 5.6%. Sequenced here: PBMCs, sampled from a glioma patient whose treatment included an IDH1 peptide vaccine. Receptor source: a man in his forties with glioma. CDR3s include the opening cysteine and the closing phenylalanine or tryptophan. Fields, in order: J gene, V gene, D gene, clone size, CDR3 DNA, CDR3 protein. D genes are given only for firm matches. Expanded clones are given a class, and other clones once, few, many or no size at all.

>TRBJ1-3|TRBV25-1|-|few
TGTGCCAGCAGTGAAATAGAGGTTGGGGGAAACACCATATATTTT
CASSEIEVGGNTIYF
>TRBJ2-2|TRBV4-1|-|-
TGCGCCAGCAGCCAAGAACCTAACACCGGGGAGCTGTTTTTT
CASSQEPNTGELFF
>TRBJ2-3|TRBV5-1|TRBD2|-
TGCGCCAGCAGCAGATCTAGCGGAGCTAGCACAGATACGCAGTATTTT
CASSRSSGASTDTQYF
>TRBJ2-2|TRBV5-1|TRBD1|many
TGCGCCAGCAGCTTAGTGGGACAGGGTGGAACCGGGGAGCTGTTTTTT
CASSLVGQGGTGELFF
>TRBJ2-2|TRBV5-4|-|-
TGTGCCAGCAGCCCCTACCATGTGGCCGGGGAGCTGTTTTTT
CASSPYHVAGELFF
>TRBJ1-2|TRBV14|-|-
TGTGCCAGCAGCCAATCATCCGGCGCAGCCTATGGCTACACCTTC
CASSQSSGAAYGYTF
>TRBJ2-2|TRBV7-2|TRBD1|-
TGTGCCAGCAGCCGACAGGGGGCGGACACCGGGGAGCTGTTTTTT
CASSRQGADTGELFF
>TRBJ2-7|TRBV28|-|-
TGTGCCAGCAGTTTACATGGAGGCGGGGCAGAGCAGTACTTC
CASSLHGGGAEQYF
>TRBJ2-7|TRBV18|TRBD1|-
TGTGCCAGCTCAGAGAGGACAGGGGGCTTTTACGAGCAGTACTTC
CASSERTGGFYEQYF
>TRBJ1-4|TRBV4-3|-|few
TGCGCCAGCAGCCAAGATGGCAGTAATAATGAAAAACTGTTTTTT
CASSQDGSNNEKLFF
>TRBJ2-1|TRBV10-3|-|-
TGTGCCATCAGTGAAGTCCTGGAGGGTTCCAATGAGCAGTTCTTC
CAISEVLEGSNEQFF
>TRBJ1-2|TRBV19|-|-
TGTGCCAGTAGTGACCAAGCTGGGAACTATGGCTACACCTTC
CASSDQAGNYGYTF
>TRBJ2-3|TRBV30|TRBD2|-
TGTGCCTGGACGGGGGGAGATACGCAGTATTTT
CAWTGGDTQYF
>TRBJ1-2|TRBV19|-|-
TGTGCCAGTAGTACAGAGGGGTCGAGGAGCTACACCTTC
CASSTEGSRSYTF
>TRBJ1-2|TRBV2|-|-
TGTGCCAGCACCGGGGGGCTGGGCAACTATGGCTACACCTTC
CASTGGLGNYGYTF
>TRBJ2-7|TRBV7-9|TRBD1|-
TGTGCCAGCAGCCTAGCACCGGGACAGACCTACGAGCAGTACTTC
CASSLAPGQTYEQYF
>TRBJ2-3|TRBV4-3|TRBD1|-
TGCGCCAGCAGCCAAGAGTGGGGACAGGGGAGGCTCAGCGCAGATACGCAGTATTTT
CASSQEWGQGRLSADTQYF
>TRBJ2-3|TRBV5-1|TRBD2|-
TGCGCCAGCAGCTCTCTAGCGGGAGGCATGGGCACAGATACGCAGTATTTT
CASSSLAGGMGTDTQYF
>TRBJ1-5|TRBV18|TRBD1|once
TGTGCCAGCTCACCATACAGGGGTTCGGATCAGCCCCAGCATTTT
CASSPYRGSDQPQHF
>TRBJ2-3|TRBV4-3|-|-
TGCGCCAGCAGCCAAACGGGGGATACGCAGTATTTT
CASSQTGDTQYF
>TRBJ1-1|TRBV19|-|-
TGTGCCAGTAGTATAGTCATGAACACTGAAGCTTTCTTT
CASSIVMNTEAFF
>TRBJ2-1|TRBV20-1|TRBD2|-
TGCAGTGTAGCGGGAGATCATGAGCAGTTCTTC
CSVAGDHEQFF
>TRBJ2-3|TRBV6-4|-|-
TGTGCCAGCAGTGAAGAGGGGGGGGCAGATACGCAGTATTTT
CASSEEGGADTQYF
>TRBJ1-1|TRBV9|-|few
TGTGCCAGCAGCGTAGAACAGTCTGAAGCTTTCTTT
CASSVEQSEAFF
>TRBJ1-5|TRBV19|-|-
TGTGCCAGTACTACAAGGGCCCCGATCAAGCCCCAGCATTTT
CASTTRAPIKPQHF
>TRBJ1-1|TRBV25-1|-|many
TGTGCCAGCAGTGAGGGACCAATGAACACTGAAGCTTTCTTT
CASSEGPMNTEAFF
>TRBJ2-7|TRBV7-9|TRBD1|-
TGTGCCAGCAGCAAGGACAGGGGGTTGTACGAGCAGTACTTC
CASSKDRGLYEQYF
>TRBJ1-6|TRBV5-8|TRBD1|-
TGTGCCAGCAGCTCTCCGGGACAGGGGGTTCATTCACCCCTCCACTTT
CASSSPGQGVHSPLHF
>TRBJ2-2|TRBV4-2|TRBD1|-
TGTGCCAGCAGCCACCCCGGGACAGCGAATTCGAACACCGGGGAGCTGTTTTTT
CASSHPGTANSNTGELFF
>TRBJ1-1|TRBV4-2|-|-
TGTGCCAGCAGCCAAGTGCAGACGAACACTGAAGCTTTCTTT
CASSQVQTNTEAFF
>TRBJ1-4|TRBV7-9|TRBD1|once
TGTGCCAGCAGCCGACAACGGACAGGGCCTGAAAAACTGTTTTTT
CASSRQRTGPEKLFF
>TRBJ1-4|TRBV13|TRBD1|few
TGTGCCAGCAGCGATAAGACAGGGATTAATGAAAAACTGTTTTTT
CASSDKTGINEKLFF
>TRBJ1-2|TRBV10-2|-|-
TGCGCCAGCAGTGTAAAGGAGGGTAACTATGGCTACACCTTC
CASSVKEGNYGYTF
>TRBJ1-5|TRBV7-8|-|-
TGTGCCAGCGCCAAAGGGCCGATTCAGCCCCAGCATTTT
CASAKGPIQPQHF
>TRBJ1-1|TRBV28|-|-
TGTGCCAGCAGCCTTTGGAACACTGAAGCTTTCTTT
CASSLWNTEAFF
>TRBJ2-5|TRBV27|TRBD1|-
TGTGCCAGCAGTACAGACCCCCCCGGGACAGTGAAAGAGACCCAGTACTTC
CASSTDPPGTVKETQYF